The rows below give T cell receptor beta chains drawn from one sample of a study of T cell changes during pregnancy in multiple sclerosis. Libraries were prepared by immunoSEQ multiplex PCR; TCRdb keeps only in-frame clonotypes and omits some of them. The sample lists 69,000 or so clones, about 92% seen once, with approximately 2.2% in the top ten. The input for sequencing was peripheral blood, taken before pregnancy. These receptors all come from a female donor with multiple sclerosis, enrolled in a pregnancy study. Both conserved end residues are part of each CDR3. A D gene is named only where the DNA matches it firmly. Some rows have no size entry. The others give once, few or many, or a class for an expanded clone.

v_gene: TRBV7-2; abundance: -; j_gene: TRBJ2-1; d_gene: -; CDR3nt: TGTGCCAGCAGCACAGGTGACAGCTCCTACAATGAGCAGTTCTTC; CDR3aa: CASSTGDSSYNEQFF
v_gene: TRBV6-5; abundance: -; j_gene: TRBJ2-2; d_gene: -; CDR3nt: TGTGCCAGCAGGGAAGGGGGAAACGGGGAGCTGTTTTTT; CDR3aa: CASREGGNGELFF
v_gene: TRBV29-1; abundance: once; j_gene: TRBJ1-4; d_gene: TRBD1; CDR3nt: TGCAGCGCCACGCGATTTGGACAGGTTCTCCGGGAAGATGAAAAACTGTTTTTT; CDR3aa: CSATRFGQVLREDEKLFF
v_gene: TRBV27; abundance: -; j_gene: TRBJ2-1; d_gene: TRBD2; CDR3nt: TGTGCCAGCAGTTTATCTTTTAGTGGACTAGCTATAACCAGCTCCTACAATGAGCAGTTCTTC; CDR3aa: CASSLSFSGLAITSSYNEQFF
v_gene: TRBV10-3; abundance: -; j_gene: TRBJ2-1; d_gene: -; CDR3nt: TGTGCCATCAGTGAGACCCTGCGGCCGAGCTCCTACAATGAGCAGTTCTTC; CDR3aa: CAISETLRPSSYNEQFF
v_gene: TRBV18; abundance: -; j_gene: TRBJ1-3; d_gene: -; CDR3nt: TGTGCCAGCTCACCCGGCGGTTGGGACACCATATATTTT; CDR3aa: CASSPGGWDTIYF
v_gene: TRBV7-7; abundance: -; j_gene: TRBJ2-1; d_gene: -; CDR3nt: TGTGCTAGCAGCCCTAGCATCCCCTACAATGAGCAGTTCTTC; CDR3aa: CASSPSIPYNEQFF
v_gene: TRBV7-6; abundance: -; j_gene: TRBJ2-7; d_gene: -; CDR3nt: TGTGCCAGCAGCCCGAGCCTTGGGTCAGGCAGACCCTACGAGCAGTACTTC; CDR3aa: CASSPSLGSGRPYEQYF
v_gene: TRBV9; abundance: -; j_gene: TRBJ1-2; d_gene: -; CDR3nt: TGTGCCAGCAGCGTAGGAGGCCGGGGGTATGGCTACACCTTC; CDR3aa: CASSVGGRGYGYTF
v_gene: TRBV27; abundance: -; j_gene: TRBJ1-5; d_gene: TRBD1; CDR3nt: TGTGCCGGCAGTGCGGACAGGGGAGCCCAGCATTTT; CDR3aa: CAGSADRGAQHF
v_gene: TRBV7-2; abundance: once; j_gene: TRBJ2-4; d_gene: TRBD2; CDR3nt: TGTGCCAGCAGCGATATAGCGGGGGGCTCCAAAAACATTCAGTACTTC; CDR3aa: CASSDIAGGSKNIQYF
v_gene: TRBV29-1; abundance: -; j_gene: TRBJ2-5; d_gene: -; CDR3nt: TGCAGCGTGGGGAGGACCCTGAGTGGGGAGACCCAGTACTTC; CDR3aa: CSVGRTLSGETQYF
v_gene: TRBV19; abundance: -; j_gene: TRBJ2-1; d_gene: TRBD2; CDR3nt: TGTGCCAGTAGTATTTTGGTGGCTAGCGGGAGGACGGCGAGGTATGAGCAGTTCTTC; CDR3aa: CASSILVASGRTARYEQFF
v_gene: TRBV28; abundance: -; j_gene: TRBJ2-7; d_gene: TRBD1; CDR3nt: TGTGCCAGCAGTCCATCTGGACAGGAATCCTACGAGCAGTACTTC; CDR3aa: CASSPSGQESYEQYF
v_gene: TRBV18; abundance: -; j_gene: TRBJ2-3; d_gene: -; CDR3nt: TGTGCCAGCTCACTAGGACAGAGCACAGATACGCAGTATTTT; CDR3aa: CASSLGQSTDTQYF
v_gene: TRBV19; abundance: -; j_gene: TRBJ1-4; d_gene: TRBD1; CDR3nt: TGTGCCAGTAGCATCCCCATCCGGGACAGGGAACGAAAACTGTTTTTT; CDR3aa: CASSIPIRDRERKLFF
v_gene: TRBV7-2; abundance: -; j_gene: TRBJ2-2; d_gene: TRBD2; CDR3nt: TGTGCCAGCAGCGCTACTAGCGGCACCGGGGAGCTGTTTTTT; CDR3aa: CASSATSGTGELFF
v_gene: TRBV6-6; abundance: -; j_gene: TRBJ2-2; d_gene: TRBD2; CDR3nt: TGTGCCAGCAGTGGGGGACTAGCGATTAACACCGGGGAGCTGTTTTTT; CDR3aa: CASSGGLAINTGELFF
v_gene: TRBV4-1; abundance: -; j_gene: TRBJ1-4; d_gene: TRBD1; CDR3nt: TGCGCCAGCAGCCAAGGACAGGGGTCCTCAACTAATGAAAAACTGTTTTTT; CDR3aa: CASSQGQGSSTNEKLFF
v_gene: TRBV4-1; abundance: -; j_gene: TRBJ2-1; d_gene: TRBD2; CDR3nt: TGCGCCAGCAGCCCGTCAGGACTAGCGTACAATGAGCAGTTCTTC; CDR3aa: CASSPSGLAYNEQFF
v_gene: TRBV10-1; abundance: -; j_gene: TRBJ2-2; d_gene: TRBD2; CDR3nt: TGCGCCAGCAGTGAGTCTGAGGACGGTGGACTAGCGGGAGATACCGGGGAGCTGTTTTTT; CDR3aa: CASSESEDGGLAGDTGELFF
v_gene: TRBV7-9; abundance: few; j_gene: TRBJ1-5; d_gene: -; CDR3nt: TGTGCCAGCAGCTCAGAGACAGGCCTCTTAAATCAGCCCCAGCATTTT; CDR3aa: CASSSETGLLNQPQHF
v_gene: TRBV2; abundance: -; j_gene: TRBJ1-5; d_gene: -; CDR3nt: TGTGCCAGCAGTGAAGTGGGGAGCGCGAATCAGCCCCAGCATTTT; CDR3aa: CASSEVGSANQPQHF
v_gene: TRBV7-2; abundance: -; j_gene: TRBJ1-1; d_gene: -; CDR3nt: TGTGCCAGCAGCTTAGCAGAGTCTTACACTGAAGCTTTCTTT; CDR3aa: CASSLAESYTEAFF
v_gene: TRBV6-5; abundance: -; j_gene: TRBJ2-7; d_gene: TRBD1; CDR3nt: TGTGCCAGCAGCCGTACAGGGGGCGGATACGAGCAGTACTTC; CDR3aa: CASSRTGGGYEQYF
v_gene: TRBV2; abundance: -; j_gene: TRBJ2-7; d_gene: TRBD1; CDR3nt: TGTGCCAGCAGCCATGACAGGGCCTACGAGCAGTACTTC; CDR3aa: CASSHDRAYEQYF
v_gene: TRBV5-1; abundance: -; j_gene: TRBJ1-2; d_gene: -; CDR3nt: TGCGCCAGCAGCTTGGGAGAGCTTAGAGGCTACACCTTC; CDR3aa: CASSLGELRGYTF
v_gene: TRBV27; abundance: -; j_gene: TRBJ2-3; d_gene: TRBD2; CDR3nt: TGTGCCAGCAGCCCCGGACTAGTGGTCACAGATACGCAGTATTTT; CDR3aa: CASSPGLVVTDTQYF
v_gene: TRBV14; abundance: -; j_gene: TRBJ1-1; d_gene: -; CDR3nt: TGTGCCAGCAGCCGTAAGCTGGCAGGGAACACTGAAGCTTTCTTT; CDR3aa: CASSRKLAGNTEAFF
v_gene: TRBV6-1; abundance: -; j_gene: TRBJ1-1; d_gene: -; CDR3nt: TGTGCCAGCAGTGAACGTGGAGGGAACACTGAAGCTTTCTTT; CDR3aa: CASSERGGNTEAFF
v_gene: TRBV7-9; abundance: -; j_gene: TRBJ2-3; d_gene: TRBD1; CDR3nt: TGTGCCAGCAGCTTGGGACAGTCCCACACAGATACGCAGTATTTT; CDR3aa: CASSLGQSHTDTQYF
v_gene: TRBV19; abundance: -; j_gene: TRBJ1-5; d_gene: -; CDR3nt: TGTGCCAGTAGTATTCTAGGGACAAGCAATCAGCCCCAGCATTTT; CDR3aa: CASSILGTSNQPQHF